Given below is one T cell receptor beta chain in context. Its target is not known. A clone one base away is much larger, so this may be a read error. With a J-beta primer mix and a sample-barcoded 5' primer, a second PCR ran about 7 to 12 cycles. With 12 random nucleotides, a template-switch adaptor tagged each individual cDNA molecule. Using its own MiXCR run on the 5' RACE reads, TCRdb lists one record per CDR3 protein. In the table there are some 790,000 distinct CDR3 sequences, around 30% of which are singletons. This sample is part of a study of blood T cells in healthy people across ages. Unmatched junction bases numbered 9, after V lost 4 bases and J lost 9 bases. Germline CDR1 is SGHRS and CDR2 is YFSETQ. This CDR3 comprises 13 residues. Study-level points and caveats: Diversity was higher, and naive CD4+ cells more numerous, in long-lived donors than in aged donors. As age increased, TCR beta diversity per million T cells fell in a roughly linear fashion.

The V call is TRBV5-1, the J call TRBJ2-7; TRBD1 matches 8 bases. The sequencing input was blood. The clonotype comes from an elderly woman in good health. The CDR3 bases are TGCGCCAGCAGCCCCGGACAGGGACACGGGCAGTACTTC. This encodes CASSPGQGHGQYF.